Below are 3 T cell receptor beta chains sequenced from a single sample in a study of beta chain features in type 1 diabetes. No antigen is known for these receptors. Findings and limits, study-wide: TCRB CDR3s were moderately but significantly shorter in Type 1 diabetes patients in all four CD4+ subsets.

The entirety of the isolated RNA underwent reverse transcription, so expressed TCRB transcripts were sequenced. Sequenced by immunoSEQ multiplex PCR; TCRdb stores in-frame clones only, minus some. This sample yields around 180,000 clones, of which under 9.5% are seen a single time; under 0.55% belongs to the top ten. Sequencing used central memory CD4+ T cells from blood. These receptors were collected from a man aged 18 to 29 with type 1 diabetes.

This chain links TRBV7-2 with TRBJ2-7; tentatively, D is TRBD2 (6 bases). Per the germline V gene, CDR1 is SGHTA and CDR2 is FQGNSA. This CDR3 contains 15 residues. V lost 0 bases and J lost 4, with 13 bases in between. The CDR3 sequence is CASSLALGGQYEQYF. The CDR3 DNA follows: TGTGCCAGCAGCTTAGCGTTGGGGGGTCAGTACGAGCAGTACTTC.

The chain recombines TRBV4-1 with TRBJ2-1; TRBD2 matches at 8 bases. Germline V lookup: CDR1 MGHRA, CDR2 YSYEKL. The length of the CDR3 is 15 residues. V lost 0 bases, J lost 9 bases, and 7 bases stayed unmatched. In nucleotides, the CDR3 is TGCGCCAGCAGCCAAGACTACCGGGGGGGCCTTGAGCAGTTCTTC. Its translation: CASSQDYRGGLEQFF.

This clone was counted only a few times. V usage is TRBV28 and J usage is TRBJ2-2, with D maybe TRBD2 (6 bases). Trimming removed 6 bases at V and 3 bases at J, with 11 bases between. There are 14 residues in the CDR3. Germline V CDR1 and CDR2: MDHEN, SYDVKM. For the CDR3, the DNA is TGTGCCAGCAGAGATTGGGGGGACACCGGGGAGCTGTTTTTT. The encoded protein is CASRDWGDTGELFF.